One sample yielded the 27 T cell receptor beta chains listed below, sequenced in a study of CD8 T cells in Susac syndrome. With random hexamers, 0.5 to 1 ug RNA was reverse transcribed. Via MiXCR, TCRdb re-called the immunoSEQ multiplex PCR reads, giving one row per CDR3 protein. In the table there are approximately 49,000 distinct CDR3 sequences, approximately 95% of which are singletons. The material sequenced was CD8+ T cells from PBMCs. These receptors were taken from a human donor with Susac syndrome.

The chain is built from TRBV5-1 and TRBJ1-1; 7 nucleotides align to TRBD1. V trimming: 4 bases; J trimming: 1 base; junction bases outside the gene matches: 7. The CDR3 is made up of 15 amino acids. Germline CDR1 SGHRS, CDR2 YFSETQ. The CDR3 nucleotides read TGCGCCAGCAGCCCGGTTGGGACAGCGAACACTGAAGCTTTCTTT. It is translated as CASSPVGTANTEAFF.

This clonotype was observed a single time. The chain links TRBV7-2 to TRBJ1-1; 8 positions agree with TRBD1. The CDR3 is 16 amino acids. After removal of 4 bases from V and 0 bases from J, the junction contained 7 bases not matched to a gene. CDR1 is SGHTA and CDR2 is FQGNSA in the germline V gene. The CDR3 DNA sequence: TGTGCCAGCAGCTCGACTTGGACAGGGATGAACACTGAAGCTTTCTTT. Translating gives CASSSTWTGMNTEAFF.

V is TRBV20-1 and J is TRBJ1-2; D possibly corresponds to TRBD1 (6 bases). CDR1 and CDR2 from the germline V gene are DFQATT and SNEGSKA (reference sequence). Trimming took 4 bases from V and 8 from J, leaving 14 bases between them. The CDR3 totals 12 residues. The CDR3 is CSANFGGQGYTF. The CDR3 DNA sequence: TGCAGTGCTAACTTCGGGGGGCAAGGCTACACCTTC.

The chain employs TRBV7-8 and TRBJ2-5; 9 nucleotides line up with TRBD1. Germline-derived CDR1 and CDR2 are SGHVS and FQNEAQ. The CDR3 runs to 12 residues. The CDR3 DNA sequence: TGTGCTGACGGACAGGGGCGAGAGACCCAGTACTTC. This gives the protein CADGQGRETQYF.

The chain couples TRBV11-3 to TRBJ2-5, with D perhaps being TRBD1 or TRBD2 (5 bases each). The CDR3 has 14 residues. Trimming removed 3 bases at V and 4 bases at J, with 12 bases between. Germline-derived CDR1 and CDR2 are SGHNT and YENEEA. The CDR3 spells CASSLGVTGETQYF. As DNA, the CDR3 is TGTGCCAGCAGCTTGGGGGTAACCGGAGAGACCCAGTACTTC.

The CDR3 DNA is TGTGCCAGCAGCGTTGCAGGGACGCTGGGAGAGACCCAGTACTTC. It yields the protein CASSVAGTLGETQYF. The J gene is TRBJ2-5, the V gene TRBV9, with D possibly being TRBD1 or TRBD2 (5 bases each). V lost 2 bases and J lost 4, with 15 bases in between. CDR3 length: 15 amino acids. In germline, CDR1 is SGDLS, CDR2 YYNGEE.

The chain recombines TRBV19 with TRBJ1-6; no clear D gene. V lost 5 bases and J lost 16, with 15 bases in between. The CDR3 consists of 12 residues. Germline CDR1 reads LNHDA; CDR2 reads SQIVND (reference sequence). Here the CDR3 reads CASSGGGTYLHF. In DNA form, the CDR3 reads TGTGCCAGTAGTGGTGGAGGTACTTATCTCCACTTT. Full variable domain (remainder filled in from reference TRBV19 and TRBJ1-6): DGGITQSPKYLFRKEGQNVTLSCEQNLNHDAMYWYRQDPGQGLRLIYYSQIVNDFQKGDIAEGYSVSREKKESFPLTVTSAQKNPTAFYLCASSGGGTYLHFGNGTRLTVT.

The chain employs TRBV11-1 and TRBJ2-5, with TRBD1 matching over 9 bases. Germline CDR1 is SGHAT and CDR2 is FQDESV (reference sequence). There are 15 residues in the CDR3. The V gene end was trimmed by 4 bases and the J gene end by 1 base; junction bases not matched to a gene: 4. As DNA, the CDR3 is TGTGCCAGCAGCTCTCGGGACAGGGCCCAAGAGACCCAGTACTTC. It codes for CASSSRDRAQETQYF.

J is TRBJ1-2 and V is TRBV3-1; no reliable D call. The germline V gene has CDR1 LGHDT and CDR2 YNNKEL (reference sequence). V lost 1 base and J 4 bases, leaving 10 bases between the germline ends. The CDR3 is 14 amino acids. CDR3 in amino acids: CASSQGSSSYGYTF. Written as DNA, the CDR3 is TGTGCCAGCAGCCAAGGATCCAGCAGCTATGGCTACACCTTC. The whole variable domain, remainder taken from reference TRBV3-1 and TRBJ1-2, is DTAVSQTPKYLVTQMGNDKSIKCEQNLGHDTMYWYKQDSKKFLKIMFSYNNKELIINETVPNRFSPKSPDKAHLNLHINSLELGDSAVYFCASSQGSSSYGYTFGSGTRLTVV.

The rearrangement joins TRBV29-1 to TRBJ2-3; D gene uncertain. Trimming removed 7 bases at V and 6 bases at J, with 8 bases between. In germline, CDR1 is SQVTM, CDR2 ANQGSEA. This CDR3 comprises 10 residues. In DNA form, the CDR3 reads TGCAGCGCCGAAGGCGATACGCAGTATTTT. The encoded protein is CSAEGDTQYF.

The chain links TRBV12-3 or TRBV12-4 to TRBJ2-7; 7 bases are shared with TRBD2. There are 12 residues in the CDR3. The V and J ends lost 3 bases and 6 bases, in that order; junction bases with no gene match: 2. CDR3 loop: CASSFGGSEQYF. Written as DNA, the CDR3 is TGTGCCAGCAGTTTCGGGGGGAGCGAGCAGTACTTC.

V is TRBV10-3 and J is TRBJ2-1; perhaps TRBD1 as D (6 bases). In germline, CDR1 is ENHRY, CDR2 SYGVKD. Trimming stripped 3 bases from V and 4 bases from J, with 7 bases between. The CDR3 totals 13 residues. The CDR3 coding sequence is TGTGCCATCAGTGACCAGGGGTACAATGAGCAGTTCTTC. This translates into CAISDQGYNEQFF.

The CDR3 DNA sequence: TGTGCCAGCAGCGTTGGACACACCACTGAAGCTTTCTTT. The encoded protein is CASSVGHTTEAFF. The chain couples TRBV9 to TRBJ1-1, with D maybe TRBD1 (5 bases). The CDR3 runs to 13 residues. Germline V gives CDR1 SGDLS, CDR2 YYNGEE. V lost 2 bases, J lost 4 bases, and 9 bases lay in between.

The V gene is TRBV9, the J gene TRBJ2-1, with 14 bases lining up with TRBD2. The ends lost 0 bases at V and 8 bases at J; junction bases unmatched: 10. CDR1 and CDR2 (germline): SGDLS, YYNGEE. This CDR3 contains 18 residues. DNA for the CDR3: TGTGCCAGCAGCGTAGAGGGGACTAGCGGGGGAACGCGCGATGAGCAGTTCTTC. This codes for CASSVEGTSGGTRDEQFF.

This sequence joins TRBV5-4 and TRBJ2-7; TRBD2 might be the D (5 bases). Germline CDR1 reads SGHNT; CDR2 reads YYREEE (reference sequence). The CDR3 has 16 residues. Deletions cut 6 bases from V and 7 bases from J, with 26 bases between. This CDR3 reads CASTQATYTGREEQYF. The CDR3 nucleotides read TGTGCCAGCACACAAGCGACCTACACGGGCCGGGAAGAGCAGTACTTC.

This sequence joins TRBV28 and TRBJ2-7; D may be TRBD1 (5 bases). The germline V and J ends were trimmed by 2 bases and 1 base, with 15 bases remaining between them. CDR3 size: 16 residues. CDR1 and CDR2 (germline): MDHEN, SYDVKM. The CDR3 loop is CASSLRAGRDSYEQYF. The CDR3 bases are TGTGCCAGCAGTTTAAGGGCCGGCAGGGATTCCTACGAGCAGTACTTC.

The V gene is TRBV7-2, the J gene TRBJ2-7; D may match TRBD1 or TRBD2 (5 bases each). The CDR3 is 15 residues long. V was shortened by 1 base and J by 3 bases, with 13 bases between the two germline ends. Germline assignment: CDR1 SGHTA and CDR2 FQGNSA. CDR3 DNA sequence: TGTGCCAGCAGCTTAGTTGAAGGGACGATCTACGAGCAGTACTTC. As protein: CASSLVEGTIYEQYF.

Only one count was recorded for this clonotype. The CDR3, as DNA: TGTGCCAGCAGCCCGCGACAGGGCGGTCAGCCCCAGCATTTT. Translation gives CASSPRQGGQPQHF. The genes are TRBV9 and TRBJ1-5; 7 nucleotides align to TRBD1. Per the germline V gene, CDR1 is SGDLS and CDR2 is YYNGEE. With V trimmed by 4 bases and J by 6 bases, 7 bases remained unmatched. The CDR3 runs 14 residues. Supplemented by reference TRBV9 and TRBJ1-5, the full variable domain reads DSGVTQTPKHLITATGQRVTLRCSPRSGDLSVYWYQQSLDQGLQFLIQYYNGEERAKGNILERFSAQQFPDLHSELNLSSLELGDSALYFCASSPRQGGQPQHFGDGTRLSIL.

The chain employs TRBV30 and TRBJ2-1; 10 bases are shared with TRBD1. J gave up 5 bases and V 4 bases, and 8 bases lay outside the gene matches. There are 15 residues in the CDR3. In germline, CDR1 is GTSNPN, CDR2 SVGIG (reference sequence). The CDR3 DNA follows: TGTGCCTGGAACATTGGACAGGGGGGAAACAATGAGCAGTTCTTC. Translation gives CAWNIGQGGNNEQFF. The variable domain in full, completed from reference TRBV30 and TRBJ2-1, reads SQTIHQWPATLVQPVGSPLSLECTVEGTSNPNLYWYRQAAGRGLQLLFYSVGIGQISSEVPQNLSASRPQDRQFILSSKKLLLSDSGFYLCAWNIGQGGNNEQFFGPGTRLTVL.

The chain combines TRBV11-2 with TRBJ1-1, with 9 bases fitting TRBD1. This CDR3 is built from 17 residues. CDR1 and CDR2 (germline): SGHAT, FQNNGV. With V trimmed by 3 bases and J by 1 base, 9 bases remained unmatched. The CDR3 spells CASSFFRQGEKNTEAFF. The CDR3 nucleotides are TGTGCCAGCAGCTTCTTCCGACAGGGGGAGAAGAACACTGAAGCTTTCTTT.

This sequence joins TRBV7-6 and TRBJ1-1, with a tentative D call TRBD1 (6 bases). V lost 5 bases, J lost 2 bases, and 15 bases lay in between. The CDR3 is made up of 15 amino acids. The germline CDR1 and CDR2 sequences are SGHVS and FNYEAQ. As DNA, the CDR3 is TGTGCCAGCAGCCCAAGAACAGGGACTAACACTGAAGCTTTCTTT. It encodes CASSPRTGTNTEAFF.

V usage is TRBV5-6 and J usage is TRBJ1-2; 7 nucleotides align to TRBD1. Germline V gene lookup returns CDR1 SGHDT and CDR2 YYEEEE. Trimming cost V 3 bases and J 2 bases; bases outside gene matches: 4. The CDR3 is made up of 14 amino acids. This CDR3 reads CASSSPGQNYGYTF. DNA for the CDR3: TGTGCCAGCAGCTCACCGGGACAGAACTATGGCTACACCTTC.

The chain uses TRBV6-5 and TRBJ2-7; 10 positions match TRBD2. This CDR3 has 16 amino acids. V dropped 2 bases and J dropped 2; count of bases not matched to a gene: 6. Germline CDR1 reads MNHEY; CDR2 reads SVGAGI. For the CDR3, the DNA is TGTGCCAGCAGTTACATTCCCAGCGGGGGGGCCTACGAGCAGTACTTC. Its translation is CASSYIPSGGAYEQYF.

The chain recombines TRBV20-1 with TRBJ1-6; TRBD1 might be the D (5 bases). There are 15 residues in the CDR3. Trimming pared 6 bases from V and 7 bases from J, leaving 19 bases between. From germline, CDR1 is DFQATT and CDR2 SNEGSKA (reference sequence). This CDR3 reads CSARAGGVGNSPLHF. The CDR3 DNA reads TGCAGTGCCCGGGCCGGAGGGGTTGGCAATTCACCCCTCCACTTT.

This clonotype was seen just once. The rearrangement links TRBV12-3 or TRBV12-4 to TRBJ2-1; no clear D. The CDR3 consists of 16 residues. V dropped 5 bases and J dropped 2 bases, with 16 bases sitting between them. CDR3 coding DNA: TGTGCCAGCAGTCTCAGACTGACACTGGCCTACAATGAGCAGTTCTTC. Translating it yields CASSLRLTLAYNEQFF.

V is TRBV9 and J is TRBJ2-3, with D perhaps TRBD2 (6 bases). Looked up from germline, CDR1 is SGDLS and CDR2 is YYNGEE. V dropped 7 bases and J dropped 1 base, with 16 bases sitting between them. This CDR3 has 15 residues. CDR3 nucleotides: TGTGCCAGCTCCCAACCCGGCGGGGGCACAGATACGCAGTATTTT. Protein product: CASSQPGGGTDTQYF.

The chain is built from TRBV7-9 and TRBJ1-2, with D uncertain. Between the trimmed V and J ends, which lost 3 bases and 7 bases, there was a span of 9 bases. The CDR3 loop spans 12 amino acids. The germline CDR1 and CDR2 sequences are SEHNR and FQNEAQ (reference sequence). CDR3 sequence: CASSFGTVGYTF. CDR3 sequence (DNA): TGTGCCAGCAGCTTTGGAACAGTTGGCTACACCTTC. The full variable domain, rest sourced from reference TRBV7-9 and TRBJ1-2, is DTGVSQNPRHKITKRGQNVTFRCDPISEHNRLYWYRQTLGQGPEFLTYFQNEAQLEKSRLLSDRFSAERPKGSFSTLEIQRTEQGDSAMYLCASSFGTVGYTFGSGTRLTVV.